The present T cell receptor (beta chain) was sequenced within a study of Ad26.COV2.S vaccination and SARS-CoV-2 variants. Study summary: Doses of Ad26.COV2.S were injected into muscle once or twice, 56 days apart.

Noted treatment: around 19 received Ad26.COV2.S at low or high dose, single or two shots; roughly five received placebo; per-sample allocation not given. Day 63 following the first vaccine or placebo injection was when the samples were taken. Generated by immunoSEQ multiplex PCR, the TCRdb table keeps only in-frame clones and is missing some. Among hundreds of thousands of clones listed, around 88% were seen once. The germline V gene encodes CDR1 SGDLS and CDR2 YYNGEE. The CDR3 has 17 amino acids. V was clipped by 0 bases and J by 5 bases; unmatched bases: 12. This specimen was peripheral blood, taken in a trial of Ad26.COV2.S vaccine versus placebo. V usage is TRBV9 and J usage is TRBJ2-5; 8 bases fit TRBD1. The clonotype was recovered from a person between 18 and 65 years old who received the Ad26.COV2.S COVID-19 vaccine or a placebo. The CDR3 bases are TGTGCCAGCAGCGTAGGGCATCGCGACAGGGGTAAGGAGACCCAGTACTTC. Its translation is CASSVGHRDRGKETQYF.